This T cell receptor (beta chain) was found in a study of cytomegalovirus exposure and HLA in healthy donors. Study-wide points: Later on, an analysis tied under 20,000 TCR beta sequences to HLA alleles at 0.05 false discovery rate. In an earlier analysis, most TCR beta V segments were productive about 87% or about 30% of the time.

13 Jbeta primers and 60 Vbeta primers were used for the PCR. Assay: immunoSEQ multiplex PCR; the TCRdb copy retains only in-frame clones and omits some. Here the sample spans some 200,000 clones, 79% being singletons. Concerning this clone itself: Its antigen is still unknown.

Trimming cost V 6 bases and J 7 bases; bases outside gene matches: 3. CDR1 is MNHEY and CDR2 is SVGAGI in the germline V gene. The CDR3 has 13 amino acids. While unrecorded immune exposures were likely, the donors were nominally healthy when sampled. The source is a girl aged 10 to 17 in good health and CMV-seropositive. This sequence joins TRBV6-5 and TRBJ1-6, with 7 bases matching TRBD1. The sequenced material came from PBMCs. CDR3 protein: CASSGQANSPLHF. The CDR3 DNA follows: TGTGCCAGCAGCGGACAGGCGAATTCACCCCTCCACTTT.